Detailed here is one TCR beta chain. Germline loops: CDR1 SGHVS, CDR2 FNYEAQ. The CDR3 length is 19 residues. Trimming pared 2 bases from V and 0 bases from J, leaving 20 bases between. The sample belongs to a study of T cell changes during pregnancy in multiple sclerosis. TCRdb's table, derived via immunoSEQ multiplex PCR, lists solely in-frame clones and lacks some. The sample gives about 110,000 clones, less than 95% of which show up once; around 1.6% is in the top ten. The V gene is TRBV7-6, the J gene TRBJ1-3; a weak D match, TRBD1 (6 bases). The material sequenced was peripheral blood, taken before pregnancy. The sequence was obtained from a female donor with multiple sclerosis, enrolled in a pregnancy study. CDR3 amino acids: CASSLIAASGTHSGNTIYF. The CDR3 coding sequence is TGTGCCAGCAGCTTAATCGCGGCTTCAGGGACACACTCTGGAAACACCATATATTTT.